The clone carrying this TCR beta chain was seen a handful of times. What it binds is unknown. These data belong to a study of post-analysis software for immune sequencing data. The study's findings and limits: For normalized Chao1 diversity, multiple sclerosis patients scored significantly lower than controls did. Elevated frequency relative to controls characterized 4 or 5 TRBV segments in patients, TRBV5-6, TRBV5-1 and TRBV20-1 among them.

The TCR beta cDNA libraries carried unique molecular identifiers. MiXCR, run by TCRdb on the PCR reads, gives a single entry per CDR3 protein. The sample lists hundreds of thousands of distinct CDR3 sequences; around 50% were seen once. The V and J ends lost 5 bases and 0 bases respectively, with 12 bases between them. This CDR3 comprises 15 residues. Per germline, CDR1 SGHTA and CDR2 FQGNSA. The source is a girl between 5 and 17 years old with multiple sclerosis. The chain links TRBV7-2 to TRBJ2-3; TRBD1 or TRBD2 may be the D gene (5 bases each). The sequencing sample was made of blood. In nucleotides, the CDR3 is TGTGCCAGCAGCCATGGGACCGTTAGCACAGATACGCAGTATTTT. It translates to CASSHGTVSTDTQYF.